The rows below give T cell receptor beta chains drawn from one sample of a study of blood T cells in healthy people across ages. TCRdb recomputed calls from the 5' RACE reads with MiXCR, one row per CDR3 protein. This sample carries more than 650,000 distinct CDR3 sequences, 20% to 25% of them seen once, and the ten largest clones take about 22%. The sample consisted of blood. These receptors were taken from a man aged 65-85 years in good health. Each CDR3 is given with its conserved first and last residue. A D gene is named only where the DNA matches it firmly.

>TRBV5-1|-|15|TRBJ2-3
CASSLVARFTDTQYF
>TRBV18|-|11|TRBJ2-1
CASPPNNEQFF
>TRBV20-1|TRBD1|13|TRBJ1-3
CSAPGTEGNTIYF
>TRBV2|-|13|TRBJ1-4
CASILGSSEKLFF
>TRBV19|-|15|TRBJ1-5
CASQARVGPEGPQHF
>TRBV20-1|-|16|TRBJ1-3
CSARDNWSISGNTIYF
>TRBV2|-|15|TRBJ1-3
CASSEVAGLGNTIYF
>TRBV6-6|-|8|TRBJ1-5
CASTFQHF
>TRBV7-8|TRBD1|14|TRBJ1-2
CASSPRTGHYGYTF
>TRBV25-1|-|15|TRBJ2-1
CASRKWGRNDNEQFF
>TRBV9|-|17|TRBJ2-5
CASSPGLTGAYQETQYF
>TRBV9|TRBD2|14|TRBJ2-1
CASSVGTSHNEQFF
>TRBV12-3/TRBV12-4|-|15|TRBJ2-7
CASRPQGLGSGEQYF
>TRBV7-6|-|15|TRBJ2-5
CASSLGRPIQETQYF
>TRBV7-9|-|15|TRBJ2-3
CASSWGGGVTNTQYF
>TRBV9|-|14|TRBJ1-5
CASSPGEGHQPQHF
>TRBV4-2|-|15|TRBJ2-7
CASSQDPGHVYEQYF
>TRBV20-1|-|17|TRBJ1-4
CSARDYVSRGPNEKLFF
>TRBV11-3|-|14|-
CASKLVVAYNEQFF
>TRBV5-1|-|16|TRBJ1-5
CASSLQGSPSNQPQHF
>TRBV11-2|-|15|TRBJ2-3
CASSFAVGVADTQYF
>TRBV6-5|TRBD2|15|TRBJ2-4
CASSYSRTSLNIRYF
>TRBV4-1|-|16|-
CASSLSPGTGVNEQFF
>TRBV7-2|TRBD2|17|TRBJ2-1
CASSRESGMVSYNEQFF
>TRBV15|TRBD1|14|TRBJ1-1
CATSTGGARSERAF
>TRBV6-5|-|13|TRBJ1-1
CASSFRVGKEAFF
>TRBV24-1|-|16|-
CATSDPVSGPYNEQFF
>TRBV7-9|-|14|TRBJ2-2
CASSLGGTTGELFF
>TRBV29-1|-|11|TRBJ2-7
CSAGDFYEQYF
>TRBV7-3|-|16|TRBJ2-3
CASSSWEGGGTDTQYF
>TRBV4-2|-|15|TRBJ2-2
CASSQDQAGAGELFF
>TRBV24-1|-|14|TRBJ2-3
CATSDRLSTDTQYF
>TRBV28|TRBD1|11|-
CASNRGETQYF
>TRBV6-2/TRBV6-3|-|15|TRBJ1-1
CASSSGMDMNTEAFF
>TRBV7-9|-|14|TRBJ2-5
CASRLSQGEETQYF
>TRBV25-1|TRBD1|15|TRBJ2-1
CASSRTGRGFNEQFF
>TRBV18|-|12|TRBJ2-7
CASSPSGLEQYF